This entry lists 20 T cell receptor beta chains sequenced from one sample in a study of shared clonotypes between healthy human individuals. Here immunoSEQ multiplex PCR was the method, and the copy in TCRdb shows in-frame clones only, minus some. Here the sample spans about 1.5 million clones, 95% to 99% being singletons. Specimen: naive CD4+ T cells sorted from blood. Indicated subset: CD45RA+ positively selected. These receptors all come from a man younger than 40 in good health.

This rearrangement joins TRBV9 to TRBJ2-7; D is undetermined. V was trimmed by 1 base and J by 0 bases, leaving 8 bases between them. The CDR3 runs to 14 residues. Germline V gene lookup returns CDR1 SGDLS and CDR2 YYNGEE. CDR3 in DNA: TGTGCCAGCAGCGTAAGCAGGTCCTCCTACGAGCAGTACTTC. Translated, it gives CASSVSRSSYEQYF.

The chain combines TRBV19 with TRBJ1-5; D is perhaps TRBD1 (5 bases). V was clipped by 3 bases and J by 7 bases, with 16 bases between them. The germline V gene has CDR1 LNHDA and CDR2 SQIVND (reference sequence). This CDR3 spans 15 amino acids. CDR3 DNA sequence: TGTGCCAGTAGTATTGACTCAGGGTACAGACAGCCCCAGCATTTT. The encoded protein is CASSIDSGYRQPQHF.

In its sample, this clone was seen once. The chain recombines TRBV2 with TRBJ2-3; D ambiguous. The CDR3 extends over 15 amino acids. The V gene's germline CDR1 is SNHLY and CDR2 FYNNEI. Trimming left V 1 base short and J 2 bases short, with 10 bases between. CDR3 sequence reads: CASSEGIHYTDTQYF. The CDR3 DNA sequence: TGTGCCAGCAGTGAAGGGATCCATTACACAGATACGCAGTATTTT.

This clone was seen only a few times. The CDR3 loop reads CASSLRQGELFF. The CDR3 nucleotides are TGTGCCAGCAGTCTCCGACAGGGTGAACTGTTTTTT. The chain recombines TRBV28 with TRBJ1-4, with 7 bases matching TRBD1. Germline loops: CDR1 MDHEN, CDR2 SYDVKM. The CDR3 length is 12 residues. The V gene end was trimmed by 5 bases and the J gene end by 12 bases; junction bases not matched to a gene: 6.

The V and J genes are TRBV4-1 and TRBJ2-1; 8 bases fit TRBD2. V lost 0 bases to trimming and J lost 6 bases; unmatched junction nucleotides: 10. CDR1 is MGHRA and CDR2 is YSYEKL in the germline V gene. The CDR3 runs 17 residues. The CDR3 loop reads CASSQEVRAGVFNEQFF. In DNA, the CDR3 is TGCGCCAGCAGCCAAGAAGTTCGAGCGGGAGTCTTCAATGAGCAGTTCTTC.

The V call is TRBV27, the J call TRBJ1-5; the D gene is possibly TRBD1 (6 bases). The V gene lost 2 bases and the J gene lost 7 bases, with 15 bases spanning the gap. Germline CDR1 MNHEY, CDR2 SMNVEV (reference sequence). The CDR3 runs to 15 residues. The CDR3 spells CASSLRGWREQPQHF. CDR3 coding DNA: TGTGCCAGCAGTTTAAGGGGGTGGCGCGAGCAGCCCCAGCATTTT.

This chain uses TRBV7-2 with TRBJ2-7; 7 nucleotides line up with TRBD2. Germline lookup yields CDR1 SGHTA and CDR2 FQGNSA. With V trimmed by 5 bases and J by 2 bases, 6 bases remained unmatched. This CDR3 has 14 amino acids. This CDR3 reads CASSTSGGTYEQYF. The CDR3, as DNA: TGTGCCAGCAGCACATCGGGGGGAACCTACGAGCAGTACTTC.

The chain recombines TRBV6-5 with TRBJ2-7; TRBD1 matches 7 bases. The length of the CDR3 is 15 residues. In germline, CDR1 is MNHEY, CDR2 SVGAGI. The V segment lost 10 bases and the J segment 5 bases; nucleotides outside the gene matches: 17. CDR3 coding DNA: TGTGCCACCCAAAAACTCGACAGGGTTGTCCACGAGCAGTACTTC. This codes for CATQKLDRVVHEQYF.

The rearrangement joins TRBV28 to TRBJ2-7, with D possibly matching TRBD1 (6 bases). Trimming took 7 bases from V and 4 from J, leaving 11 bases between them. This CDR3 has 12 amino acids. Germline lookup yields CDR1 MDHEN and CDR2 SYDVKM. In DNA, the CDR3 is TGTGCCAGCACGGACAGTAATTACGAGCAGTACTTC. The encoded protein is CASTDSNYEQYF.

This chain links TRBV11-3 with TRBJ2-7, with 8 bases matching TRBD1. This CDR3 is built from 14 residues. The trim removed 7 bases at V and 3 bases at J, leaving 8 bases unmatched. Germline loops: CDR1 SGHNT, CDR2 YENEEA. The CDR3 DNA is TGTGCCAGCATGCTGACAGGGGAGAACTACGAGCAGTACTTC. It translates to CASMLTGENYEQYF.

The chain employs TRBV10-1 and TRBJ2-5; D is perhaps TRBD1 (5 bases). This CDR3 is 14 amino acids long. CDR1 WNHNN and CDR2 SYGVQD come from the germline V gene (reference sequence). Trimming left V 6 bases short and J 1 base short, with 12 bases between. The CDR3 here is CASSQGSIQETQYF. The CDR3 nucleotides read TGCGCCAGCAGCCAGGGCAGTATCCAAGAGACCCAGTACTTC.

This clone was detected once. The chain recombines TRBV29-1 with TRBJ2-2; the match to TRBD2 covers 14 bases. The CDR3 is 15 residues long. The germline CDR1 and CDR2 sequences are SQVTM and ANQGSEA. The V segment lost 5 bases and the J segment 6 bases; nucleotides outside the gene matches: 5. For the CDR3, the DNA is TGCAGCGTTTCGGGACTAGCGGGAGTAGCCGGGGAGCTGTTTTTT. Protein product: CSVSGLAGVAGELFF.

The chain links TRBV7-9 to TRBJ2-6, with 8 bases matching TRBD1. The V and J ends lost 1 base and 4 bases, in that order; junction bases with no gene match: 3. CDR1 and CDR2 from the germline V gene are SEHNR and FQNEAQ (reference sequence). This CDR3 has 16 amino acids. The CDR3, as DNA: TGTGCCAGCAGCTTAGTGACAGGGGTCGGGGCCAACGTCCTGACTTTC. It yields the protein CASSLVTGVGANVLTF.

V is TRBV2 and J is TRBJ2-5; D tentatively reads TRBD1 or TRBD2 (5 bases each). From germline, CDR1 is SNHLY and CDR2 FYNNEI. The CDR3 runs 15 residues. The ends were cut back, 7 bases at V and 1 base at J, with 16 bases in the middle. CDR3 region: CASKGSERPQETQYF. The CDR3, as DNA: TGTGCCAGCAAGGGGTCGGAGCGGCCCCAAGAGACCCAGTACTTC.

The V gene is TRBV2, the J gene TRBJ2-7; the D is unclear. The germline V gene encodes CDR1 SNHLY and CDR2 FYNNEI. V lost 4 bases and J lost 2, with 15 bases in between. The CDR3 consists of 15 residues. In DNA form, the CDR3 reads TGTGCCAGCAGTGTTCGTTCCTCTTTGCCCTACGAGCAGTACTTC. It specifies CASSVRSSLPYEQYF.

Here the CDR3 DNA reads TGTGCCAGCAGCCCCCGTCGAGGAGAGACCCAGTACTTC. It specifies CASSPRRGETQYF. The chain employs TRBV28 and TRBJ2-5, with unresolved D. The CDR3 extends over 13 amino acids. Trimming took 6 bases from V and 4 from J, leaving 12 bases between them. Germline CDR1 and CDR2: MDHEN and SYDVKM.

V gene TRBV28 combines with J gene TRBJ2-1; D is ambiguous. CDR1 is MDHEN, CDR2 SYDVKM, per germline. CDR3 length equals 14 residues. Trimming removed 5 bases at V and 2 bases at J, with 10 bases between. The CDR3 is CASSIVATYNEQFF. The CDR3 DNA reads as TGTGCCAGCAGTATCGTCGCTACCTACAATGAGCAGTTCTTC.

The rearrangement uses TRBV23-1 and TRBJ2-7, with D perhaps assigned TRBD1 or TRBD2 (6 bases each). TRBV23-1 is classed as an ORF, of uncertain function. Deletions cut 2 bases from V and 5 bases from J, with 10 bases between. There are 13 residues in the CDR3. The CDR3: CASSQRGRNEQYF. CDR3 DNA sequence: TGCGCCAGCAGTCAAAGGGGGAGGAACGAGCAGTACTTC.

This clone was seen a single time. This chain connects TRBV5-1 to TRBJ2-1, with 7 bases that match TRBD2. With 4 bases clipped from V and 6 bases from J, the junction kept 10 bases outside the gene matches. Per germline, CDR1 SGHRS and CDR2 YFSETQ. The CDR3 length is 15 residues. The CDR3 DNA reads TGCGCCAGCAGCAACCTAGCGGAGGCGGGCAATGAGCAGTTCTTC. Its protein is CASSNLAEAGNEQFF.

The J gene is TRBJ2-7, the V gene TRBV7-9; D possibly corresponds to TRBD1 (6 bases). V lost 1 base and J 3 bases, leaving 13 bases between the germline ends. Germline values: CDR1 SEHNR, CDR2 FQNEAQ (reference sequence). This CDR3 contains 15 residues. CDR3 sequence reads: CASSLVQGPYYEQYF. The CDR3 nucleotides are TGTGCCAGCAGCTTAGTACAGGGACCCTACTACGAGCAGTACTTC.